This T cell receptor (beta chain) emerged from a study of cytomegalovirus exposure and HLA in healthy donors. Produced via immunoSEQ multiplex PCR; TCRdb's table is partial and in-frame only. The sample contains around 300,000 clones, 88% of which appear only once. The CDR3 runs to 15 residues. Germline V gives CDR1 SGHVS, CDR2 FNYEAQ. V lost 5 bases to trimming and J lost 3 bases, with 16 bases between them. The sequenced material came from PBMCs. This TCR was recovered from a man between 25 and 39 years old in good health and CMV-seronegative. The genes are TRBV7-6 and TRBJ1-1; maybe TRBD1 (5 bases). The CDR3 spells CASSPGGGGYTEAFF. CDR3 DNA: TGTGCCAGCAGCCCCGGGGGGGGAGGGTACACTGAAGCTTTCTTT.